This TCR beta chain is from a study of blood T cell repertoires in COVID-19. Study details: Samples came from the United States, Italy and Spain, spanning acute and convalescent COVID-19. PBMCs, B-cell-depleted T cells, or T cells provided the cDNA or gDNA that made up the material.

How the authors handled the data: Estimated nucleated cell counts came from reference gene primer amplification. TCRdb's table, derived via immunoSEQ multiplex PCR, lists solely in-frame clones and lacks some. That table furnishes V, J and clone size, whereas the DNA furnished D and trimming. This sample has about 61,000 clones, with approximately 91% found just once. This CDR3 comprises 18 residues. The germline gives CDR1 SQVTM, CDR2 ANQGSEA. Trimming removed 7 bases from V and 6 bases from J; junction bases left unmatched: 20. This chain uses TRBV29-1 with TRBJ2-7; 14 nucleotides align to TRBD2. The sequence derives from a woman in her forties or fifties with active or convalescent COVID-19. The specimen sequenced was peripheral blood. The CDR3 DNA sequence: TGCAGCGGACCAAACAGGGGCCCGACTAGCGGGAGGGCCTTCGAGCAGTACTTC. This encodes CSGPNRGPTSGRAFEQYF.